Below, 14 T cell receptor beta chains from the same sample are listed, as sequenced in a study of CD8 T cells in Susac syndrome. RNA in amounts of roughly 0.45 to 1 ug was reverse transcribed with random hexamers. One entry per CDR3 protein, called by TCRdb with MiXCR from the immunoSEQ multiplex PCR reads. The table includes roughly 120,000 distinct CDR3 sequences, about 94% detected once. Sequences were obtained from CD4+ T cells from PBMCs. Every receptor here comes from a human donor with multiple sclerosis.

The chain has TRBV12-3 or TRBV12-4 and TRBJ1-5; D perhaps matches TRBD1 (5 bases). Trimming stripped 5 bases from V and 6 bases from J, with 11 bases between. The CDR3 extends over 13 amino acids. CDR3 amino acids: CASSPAGGQPQHF. The CDR3 DNA sequence: TGTGCCAGCAGTCCCGCTGGGGGTCAGCCCCAGCATTTT.

The chain uses TRBV4-2 and TRBJ2-7; 12 bases align to TRBD2. The V and J ends lost 1 base and 5 bases, in that order; junction bases with no gene match: 6. CDR3 length: 16 amino acids. CDR1 and CDR2 from the germline V gene are LGHNA and YNFKEQ. CDR3 in amino acids: CASSQGLAGGPDEQYF. CDR3 bases: TGTGCCAGCAGCCAAGGTCTAGCGGGAGGGCCAGACGAGCAGTACTTC.

The J gene is TRBJ2-1, the V gene TRBV4-3; D is perhaps TRBD2 (6 bases). V dropped 4 bases and J dropped 5 bases, with 15 bases sitting between them. CDR3 length equals 15 residues. Germline loops: CDR1 LGHNA, CDR2 YSLEER. CDR3 sequence (DNA): TGCGCCAGCAGCCCCGGTGGGGGGTGGAACAATGAGCAGTTCTTC. Residues: CASSPGGGWNNEQFF.

This chain connects TRBV5-1 to TRBJ1-1; D may be TRBD1 (5 bases). Trimming removed 4 bases from V and 3 bases from J, with 13 bases in between. From germline, CDR1 is SGHRS and CDR2 YFSETQ. The CDR3 covers 14 residues. DNA of the CDR3: TGCGCCAGCAGCCCTGGGGGAGTTCACACTGAAGCTTTCTTT. It is translated as CASSPGGVHTEAFF.

This clonotype came up a few times. The chain links TRBV12-3 or TRBV12-4 to TRBJ1-1; possible D gene TRBD1, 5 bases. Trimming took off 3 bases at V and 1 base at J, with 9 bases between the two ends. This CDR3 region has 14 residues. The CDR3 loop is CASSLRGRNTEAFF. The DNA of the CDR3 is TGTGCCAGCAGTTTGAGGGGAAGGAACACTGAAGCTTTCTTT.

The chain combines TRBV19 with TRBJ2-4; 11 nucleotides line up with TRBD2. CDR1 and CDR2 (germline): LNHDA, SQIVND (reference sequence). Trimming at V came to 9 bases and at J to 10 bases, leaving 11 bases not matched to a gene. This CDR3 region has 14 residues. CDR3 protein: CASGVAGGPGIQYF. CDR3 bases: TGTGCCAGCGGAGTAGCGGGAGGGCCAGGGATTCAGTACTTC.

The chain recombines TRBV30 with TRBJ2-1; 7 bases agree with TRBD2. The V gene end was trimmed by 5 bases and the J gene end by 4 bases; junction bases not matched to a gene: 5. The CDR3 contains 13 residues. In germline, CDR1 is GTSNPN, CDR2 SVGIG (reference sequence). This CDR3 is CAWAAGEYNEQFF. As DNA, the CDR3 is TGTGCCTGGGCTGCGGGAGAGTACAATGAGCAGTTCTTC.

This chain connects TRBV29-1 to TRBJ2-5, with TRBD2 as a possible D gene (6 bases). V lost 5 bases to trimming and J lost 7 bases, with 14 bases between them. Germline lookup yields CDR1 SQVTM and CDR2 ANQGSEA. CDR3 length: 12 residues. The CDR3 loop is CSVRDSEVTQYF. DNA for the CDR3: TGCAGCGTTCGGGACTCCGAGGTGACCCAGTACTTC.

V gene TRBV29-1 combines with J gene TRBJ2-7; D might be TRBD2 (6 bases). The ends were cut back, 2 bases at V and 8 bases at J, with 16 bases in the middle. CDR3 size: 13 residues. Germline assignment: CDR1 SQVTM and CDR2 ANQGSEA. Written as DNA, the CDR3 is TGCAGCGTTGAAAATGGCAGGGAGGACAAGCAGTACTTC. The encoded protein is CSVENGREDKQYF.

The chain is built from TRBV3-1 and TRBJ2-1; no firm D call. There are 17 residues in the CDR3. Trimming left V 1 base short and J 8 bases short, with 21 bases between. Germline lookup yields CDR1 LGHDT and CDR2 YNNKEL (reference sequence). The chain's CDR3 is CASSQGELPRRVDEQFF. In DNA, the CDR3 is TGTGCCAGCAGCCAAGGGGAACTCCCCCGACGCGTGGATGAGCAGTTCTTC.

This clonotype was recorded only once. This chain connects TRBV7-2 to TRBJ2-7; the match to TRBD2 covers 14 bases. The CDR3 has 18 amino acids. V shed 4 bases, J shed 4 bases, and the junction held 12 bases outside the gene matches. CDR1 and CDR2 from the germline V gene are SGHTA and FQGNSA. The CDR3 DNA is TGTGCCAGCAGCTCCGGGACTAGCGGGAGTCAAGGGTTTTACGAGCAGTACTTC. Its protein is CASSSGTSGSQGFYEQYF.

The chain employs TRBV12-3 or TRBV12-4 and TRBJ1-1; TRBD1 agrees at 8 bases. J was trimmed by 5 bases and V by 6 bases; bases with no gene match: 20. The length of the CDR3 is 18 residues. For the CDR3, the DNA is TGTGCCAGCAGCCCCTCCCCGGGGTGGACAGGGAGGTGGACTGAAGCTTTCTTT. Its translation is CASSPSPGWTGRWTEAFF.

The chain joins TRBV6-5 to TRBJ1-1; possibly TRBD1 for D (5 bases). The length of the CDR3 is 14 residues. V was trimmed by 6 bases and J by 5 bases, leaving 16 bases between them. CDR1 and CDR2 from the germline V gene are MNHEY and SVGAGI. The CDR3: CASRRDLLRTEAFF. The CDR3 nucleotides are TGTGCCAGCAGGAGGGACCTGCTTAGGACTGAAGCTTTCTTT.

The chain uses TRBV24-1 and TRBJ2-1; 9 nucleotides agree with TRBD2. V was clipped by 3 bases and J by 9 bases; unmatched bases: 8. CDR1 is KGHDR and CDR2 is SFDVKD in the germline V gene. The CDR3 length is 15 residues. For the CDR3, the DNA is TGTGCCACCAGTGATGCTAGCGGGAAAGACAGTGAGCAGTTCTTC. It yields the protein CATSDASGKDSEQFF.